This TCR beta chain derives from a study of cytomegalovirus exposure and HLA in healthy donors. Study-level findings and limits: An apparent linkage of common viral pathogens to several of the most significant clusters emerged in a later analysis.

This CDR3 region has 17 residues. Germline V gene data show CDR1 as SGHVS and CDR2 as FNYEAQ. After removal of 5 bases from V and 0 bases from J, the junction contained 5 bases not matched to a gene. Worth noting for this clone: Antigen specificity is unknown.

Amplification used 60 Vbeta primers and 13 Jbeta primers. Sequenced by immunoSEQ multiplex PCR; TCRdb stores in-frame clones only, minus some. This sample contains tens of thousands of clones. The sample consisted of PBMCs. The receptor's source is a female donor in good health and CMV-seropositive. This chain connects TRBV7-6 to TRBJ2-1; 12 positions agree with TRBD2. In DNA form, the CDR3 reads TGTGCCAGCAGCGTAGGACTAGCGGGATCCTCCTACAATGAGCAGTTCTTC. It yields the protein CASSVGLAGSSYNEQFF.